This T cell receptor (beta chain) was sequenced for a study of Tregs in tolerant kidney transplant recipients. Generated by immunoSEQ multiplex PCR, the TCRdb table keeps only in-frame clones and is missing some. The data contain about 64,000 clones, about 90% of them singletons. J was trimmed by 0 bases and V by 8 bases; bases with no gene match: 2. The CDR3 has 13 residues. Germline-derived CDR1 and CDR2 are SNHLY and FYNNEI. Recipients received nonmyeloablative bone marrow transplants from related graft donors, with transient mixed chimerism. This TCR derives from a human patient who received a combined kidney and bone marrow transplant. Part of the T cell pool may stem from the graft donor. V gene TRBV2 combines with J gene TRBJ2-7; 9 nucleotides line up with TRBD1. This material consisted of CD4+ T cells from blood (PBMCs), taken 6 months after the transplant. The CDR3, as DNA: TGTGCCAGCGGACAGGGGATCTCCTACGAGCAGTACTTC. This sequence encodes CASGQGISYEQYF.